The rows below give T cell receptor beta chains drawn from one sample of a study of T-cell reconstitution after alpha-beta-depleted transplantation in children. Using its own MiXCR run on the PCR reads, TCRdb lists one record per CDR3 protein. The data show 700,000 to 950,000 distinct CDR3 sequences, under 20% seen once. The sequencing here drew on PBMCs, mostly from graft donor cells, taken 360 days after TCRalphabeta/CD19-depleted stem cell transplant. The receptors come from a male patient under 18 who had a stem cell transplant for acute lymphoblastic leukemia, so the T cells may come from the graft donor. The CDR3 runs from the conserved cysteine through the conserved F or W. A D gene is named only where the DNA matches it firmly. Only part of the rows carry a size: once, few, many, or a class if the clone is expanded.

TGTGCCAGCAGCTCGGGACACCTTAACTACGAGCAGTACTTC	CASSSGHLNYEQYF	NA	few	TRBV7-9	TRBJ2-7
TGTGCCAGCAGTTTAGTACAGGGGGGCAACTATGGCTACACCTTC	CASSLVQGGNYGYTF	TRBD1	many	TRBV27	TRBJ1-2
TGTGCCAGCAGAGGCAACGTTGTTGGTCAGCCCCAGCATTTT	CASRGNVVGQPQHF	NA	few	TRBV2	TRBJ1-5
TGTGCCACCAGCAGAGCCCGGGATACGCAGTATTTT	CATSRARDTQYF	NA	few	TRBV15	TRBJ2-3
TGTGCCAGCAGCAAAGAAGAAGGTACTAGCGGGATCAACTACAATGAGCAGTTCTTC	CASSKEEGTSGINYNEQFF	NA	many	TRBV21-1	TRBJ2-1
TGTGCCAGTAGTACTTCCCCCGGCAGGGTCTCTGGGGCCAACGTCCTGACTTTC	CASSTSPGRVSGANVLTF	NA	few	TRBV19	TRBJ2-6
TGTGCCAGCAGGGCCTCTAGCGGGATGGACATTCAGTACTTC	CASRASSGMDIQYF	TRBD2	NA	TRBV7-9	TRBJ2-4
TGTGCCAGCAGTTCTCCCAGGGCTGAAGCTTTCTTT	CASSSPRAEAFF	NA	many	TRBV12-3/TRBV12-4	TRBJ1-1
TGTGCCAGCAGCCTGGGACTAGCGGGACCCGGGGAGCTGTTTTTT	CASSLGLAGPGELFF	TRBD2	many	TRBV12-3/TRBV12-4	TRBJ2-2
TGCAGTGCCGATGCCGGGGGGAAAAATCAGCCCCAGCATTTT	CSADAGGKNQPQHF	NA	NA	TRBV20-1	TRBJ1-5
TGCAGCGTTGCTCGGTTGAACACTGAAGCTTTCTTT	CSVARLNTEAFF	NA	NA	TRBV29-1	TRBJ1-1
TGCGCCAGCAGTCCGGGAGGCCTCGAGCAGTACTTC	CASSPGGLEQYF	TRBD2	many	TRBV5-1	TRBJ2-7
TGTGCCAGCAGCCACGATTCTGGGACTAGCGGGAGAGGGAGGAGGAATGAGCAGTTCTTC	CASSHDSGTSGRGRRNEQFF	TRBD2	few	TRBV3-1	TRBJ2-1
TGTGCCAGCAGCTTAACACCATTTACGGCGAGACCGAGGACTAGCGGGAGAACAGATACGCAGTATTTT	CASSLTPFTARPRTSGRTDTQYF	TRBD2	few	TRBV7-3	TRBJ2-3
TGTGCCAGCAGCCAGTTAAAACCGGGACTTATTCAAGAGACCCAGTACTTC	CASSQLKPGLIQETQYF	NA	few	TRBV4-2	TRBJ2-5
TGTGCCAGCAGCTCCTCACAGGGTCAAGAGACCCAGTACTTC	CASSSSQGQETQYF	NA	NA	TRBV27	TRBJ2-5
TGTGCCAGTAGTCCGGGACAAGGGATAAGCACAGATACGCAGTATTTT	CASSPGQGISTDTQYF	NA	NA	TRBV19	TRBJ2-3